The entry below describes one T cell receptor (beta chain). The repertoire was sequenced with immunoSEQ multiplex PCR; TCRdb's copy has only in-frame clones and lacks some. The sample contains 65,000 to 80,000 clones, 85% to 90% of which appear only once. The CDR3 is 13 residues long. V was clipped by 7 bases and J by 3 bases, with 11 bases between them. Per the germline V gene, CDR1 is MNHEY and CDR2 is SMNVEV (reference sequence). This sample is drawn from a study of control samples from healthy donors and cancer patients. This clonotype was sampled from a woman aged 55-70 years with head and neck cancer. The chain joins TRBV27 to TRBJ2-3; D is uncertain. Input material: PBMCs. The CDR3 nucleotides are TGTGCCAGCATTTCCTTTTGGACAGATACGCAGTATTTT. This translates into CASISFWTDTQYF.